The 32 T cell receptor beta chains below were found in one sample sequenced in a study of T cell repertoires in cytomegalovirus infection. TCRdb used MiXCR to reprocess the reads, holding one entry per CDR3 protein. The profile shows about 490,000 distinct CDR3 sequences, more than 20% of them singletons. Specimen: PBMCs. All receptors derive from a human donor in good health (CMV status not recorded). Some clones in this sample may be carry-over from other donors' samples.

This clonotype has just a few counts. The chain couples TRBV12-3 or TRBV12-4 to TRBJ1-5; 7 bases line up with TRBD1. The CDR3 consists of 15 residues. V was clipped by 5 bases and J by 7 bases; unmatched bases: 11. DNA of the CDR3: TGTGCCAGCAGTCGAACAGGGGCACCAGGCCAGCCCCAGCATTTT. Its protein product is CASSRTGAPGQPQHF.

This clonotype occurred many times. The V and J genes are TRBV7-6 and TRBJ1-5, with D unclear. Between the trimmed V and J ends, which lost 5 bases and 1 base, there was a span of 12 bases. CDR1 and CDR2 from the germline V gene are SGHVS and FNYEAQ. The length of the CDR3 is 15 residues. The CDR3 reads CASSPLEGSNQPQHF. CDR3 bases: TGTGCCAGCAGCCCGTTAGAAGGGAGCAATCAGCCCCAGCATTTT.

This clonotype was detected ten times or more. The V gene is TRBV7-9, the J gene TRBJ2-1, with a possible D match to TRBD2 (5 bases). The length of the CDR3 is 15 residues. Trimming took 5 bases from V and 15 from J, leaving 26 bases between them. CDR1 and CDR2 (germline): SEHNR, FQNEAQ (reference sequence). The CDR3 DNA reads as TGTGCCAGCAGCCACCTGTTAGGCCGCCTAGCTATTCCGTTCTTC. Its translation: CASSHLLGRLAIPFF. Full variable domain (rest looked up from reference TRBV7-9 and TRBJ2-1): DTGVSQNPRHKITKRGQNVTFRCDPISEHNRLYWYRQTLGQGPEFLTYFQNEAQLEKSRLLSDRFSAERPKGSFSTLEIQRTEQGDSAMYLCASSHLLGRLAIPFFGPGTRLTVL.

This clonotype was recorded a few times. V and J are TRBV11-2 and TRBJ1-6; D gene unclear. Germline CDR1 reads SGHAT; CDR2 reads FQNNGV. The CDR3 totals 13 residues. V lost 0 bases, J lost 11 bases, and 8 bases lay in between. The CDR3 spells CASSLESTAPLHF. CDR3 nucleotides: TGTGCCAGCAGCTTAGAATCTACGGCACCCCTCCACTTT.

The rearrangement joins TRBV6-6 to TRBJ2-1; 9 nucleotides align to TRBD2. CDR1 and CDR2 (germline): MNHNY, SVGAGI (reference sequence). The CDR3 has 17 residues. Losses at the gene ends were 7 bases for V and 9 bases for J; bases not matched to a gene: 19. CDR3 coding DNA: TGTGCCAGCATCAATTATGCTCGCGGGAGGGACATTAGTGAGCAGTTCTTC. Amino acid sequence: CASINYARGRDISEQFF.

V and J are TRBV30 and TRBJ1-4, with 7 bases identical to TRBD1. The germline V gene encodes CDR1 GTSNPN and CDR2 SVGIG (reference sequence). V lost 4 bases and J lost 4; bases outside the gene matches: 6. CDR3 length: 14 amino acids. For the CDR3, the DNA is TGTGCCTGGAATCGGGACAGTAGTAATGAAAAACTGTTTTTT. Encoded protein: CAWNRDSSNEKLFF. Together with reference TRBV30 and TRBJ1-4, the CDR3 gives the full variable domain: SQTIHQWPATLVQPVGSPLSLECTVEGTSNPNLYWYRQAAGRGLQLLFYSVGIGQISSEVPQNLSASRPQDRQFILSSKKLLLSDSGFYLCAWNRDSSNEKLFFGSGTQLSVL.

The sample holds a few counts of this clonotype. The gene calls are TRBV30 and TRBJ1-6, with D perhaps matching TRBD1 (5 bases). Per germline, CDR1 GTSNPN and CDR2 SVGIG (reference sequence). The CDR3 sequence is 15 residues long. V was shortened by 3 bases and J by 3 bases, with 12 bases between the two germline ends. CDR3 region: CAWRGRTIYNSPLHF. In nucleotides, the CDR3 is TGTGCCTGGAGGGGACGGACTATCTATAATTCACCCCTCCACTTT.

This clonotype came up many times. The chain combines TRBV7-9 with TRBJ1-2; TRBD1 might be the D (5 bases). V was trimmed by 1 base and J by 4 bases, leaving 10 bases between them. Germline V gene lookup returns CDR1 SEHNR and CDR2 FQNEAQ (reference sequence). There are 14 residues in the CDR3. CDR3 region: CASSLETDRYGYTF. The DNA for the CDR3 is TGTGCCAGCAGCTTAGAGACAGATCGCTATGGCTACACCTTC.

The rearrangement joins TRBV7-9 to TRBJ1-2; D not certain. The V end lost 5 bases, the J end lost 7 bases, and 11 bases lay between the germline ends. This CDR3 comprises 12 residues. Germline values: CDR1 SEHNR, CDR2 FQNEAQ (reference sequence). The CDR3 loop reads CASSLSGFGYTF. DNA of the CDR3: TGTGCCAGCAGCCTTTCGGGGTTTGGCTACACCTTC.

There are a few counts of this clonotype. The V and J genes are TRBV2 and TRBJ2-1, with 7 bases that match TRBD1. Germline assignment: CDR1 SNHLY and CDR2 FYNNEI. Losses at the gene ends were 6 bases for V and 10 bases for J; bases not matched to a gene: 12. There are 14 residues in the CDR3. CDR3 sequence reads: CASRGQTRAAEQFF. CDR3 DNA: TGTGCCAGCAGGGGACAGACGCGGGCGGCCGAGCAGTTCTTC. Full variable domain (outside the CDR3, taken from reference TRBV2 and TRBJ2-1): EPEVTQTPSHQVTQMGQEVILRCVPISNHLYFYWYRQILGQKVEFLVSFYNNEISEKSEIFDDQFSVERPDGSNFTLKIRSTKLEDSAMYFCASRGQTRAAEQFFGPGTRLTVL.

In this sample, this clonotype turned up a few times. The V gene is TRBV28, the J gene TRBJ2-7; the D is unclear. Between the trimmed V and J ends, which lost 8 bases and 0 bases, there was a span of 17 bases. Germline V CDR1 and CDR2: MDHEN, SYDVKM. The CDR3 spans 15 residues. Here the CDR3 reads CASHSPGAPSYEQYF. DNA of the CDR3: TGTGCCAGCCATTCACCGGGTGCCCCCTCCTACGAGCAGTACTTC.

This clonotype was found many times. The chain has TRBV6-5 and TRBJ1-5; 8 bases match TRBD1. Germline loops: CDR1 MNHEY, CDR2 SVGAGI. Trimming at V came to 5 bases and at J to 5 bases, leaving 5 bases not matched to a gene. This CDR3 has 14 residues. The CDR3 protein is CASSAGQGDQPQHF. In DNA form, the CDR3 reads TGTGCCAGCAGTGCCGGACAGGGAGATCAGCCCCAGCATTTT.

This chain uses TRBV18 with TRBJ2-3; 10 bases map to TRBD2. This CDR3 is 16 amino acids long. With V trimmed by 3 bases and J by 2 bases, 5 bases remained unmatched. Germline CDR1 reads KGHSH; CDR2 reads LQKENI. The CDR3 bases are TGTGCCAGCTCACCTAAAGCGGGAGGGCTCACAGATACGCAGTATTTT. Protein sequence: CASSPKAGGLTDTQYF.

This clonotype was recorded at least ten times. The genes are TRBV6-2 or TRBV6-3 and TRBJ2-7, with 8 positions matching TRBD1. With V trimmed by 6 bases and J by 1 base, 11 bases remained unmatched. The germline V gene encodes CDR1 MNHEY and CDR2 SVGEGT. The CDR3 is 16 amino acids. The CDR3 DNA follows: TGTGCCAGCAGCGAATCCGGGACAGGCTATTCCTACGAGCAGTACGTC. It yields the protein CASSESGTGYSYEQYV.

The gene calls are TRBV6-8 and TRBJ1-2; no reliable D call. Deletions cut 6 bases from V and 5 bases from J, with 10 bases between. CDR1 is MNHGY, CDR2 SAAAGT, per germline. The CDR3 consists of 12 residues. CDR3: CASRRPGYGYTF. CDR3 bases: TGTGCCAGCAGGCGACCGGGATATGGCTACACCTTC.

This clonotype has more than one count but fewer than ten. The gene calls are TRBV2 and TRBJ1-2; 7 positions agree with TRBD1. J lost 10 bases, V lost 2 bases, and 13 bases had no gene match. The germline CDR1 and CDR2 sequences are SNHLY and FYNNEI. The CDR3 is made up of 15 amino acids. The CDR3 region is CASSENRGLYFDYTF. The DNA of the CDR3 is TGTGCCAGCAGTGAAAACAGGGGACTGTATTTTGACTACACCTTC. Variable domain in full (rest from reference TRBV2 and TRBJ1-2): EPEVTQTPSHQVTQMGQEVILRCVPISNHLYFYWYRQILGQKVEFLVSFYNNEISEKSEIFDDQFSVERPDGSNFTLKIRSTKLEDSAMYFCASSENRGLYFDYTFGSGTRLTVV.

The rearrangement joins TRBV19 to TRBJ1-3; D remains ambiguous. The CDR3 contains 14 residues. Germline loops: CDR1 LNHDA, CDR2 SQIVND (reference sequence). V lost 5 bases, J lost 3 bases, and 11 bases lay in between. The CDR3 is CASSFEALGNTIYF. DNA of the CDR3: TGTGCCAGTAGTTTCGAGGCACTTGGAAACACCATATATTTT.

CDR3 protein: CASSLGTRDWFDEQFF. DNA for the CDR3: TGTGCCAGCAGCTTAGGGACTAGAGATTGGTTCGATGAGCAGTTCTTC. The J gene is TRBJ2-1, the V gene TRBV7-9; TRBD2 matches 7 bases. The junction had 11 bases not matched to a gene; V was cut back by 1 base and J by 8 bases. CDR3 length: 16 residues. Per the germline V gene, CDR1 is SEHNR and CDR2 is FQNEAQ (reference sequence).

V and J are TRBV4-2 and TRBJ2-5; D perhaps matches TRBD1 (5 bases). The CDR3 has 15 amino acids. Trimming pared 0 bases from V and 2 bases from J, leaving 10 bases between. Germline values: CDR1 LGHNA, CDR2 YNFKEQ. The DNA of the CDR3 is TGTGCCAGCAGCCAAGAGGGGCGGACGCAAGAGACCCAGTACTTC. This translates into CASSQEGRTQETQYF.

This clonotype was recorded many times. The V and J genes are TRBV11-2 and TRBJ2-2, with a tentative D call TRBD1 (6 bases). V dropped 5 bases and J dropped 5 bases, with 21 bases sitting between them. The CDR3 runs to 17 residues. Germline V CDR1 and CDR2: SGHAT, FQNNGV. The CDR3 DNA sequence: TGTGCCAGCAGCGTAAAAGGCCAGGGGTTGCGTACCGGGGAGCTGTTTTTT. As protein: CASSVKGQGLRTGELFF.

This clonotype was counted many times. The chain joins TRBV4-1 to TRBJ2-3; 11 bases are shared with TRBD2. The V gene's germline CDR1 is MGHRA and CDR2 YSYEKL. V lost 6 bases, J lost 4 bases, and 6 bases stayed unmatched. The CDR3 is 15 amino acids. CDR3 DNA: TGCGCCAGCAGTCTTACTAGCGGGAGTTCAGATACGCAGTATTTT. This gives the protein CASSLTSGSSDTQYF.

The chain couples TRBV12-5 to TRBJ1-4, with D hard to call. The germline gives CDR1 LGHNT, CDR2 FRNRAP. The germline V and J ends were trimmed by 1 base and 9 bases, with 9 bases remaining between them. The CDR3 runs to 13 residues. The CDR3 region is CASGLDTDKKLFF. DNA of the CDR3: TGTGCTAGTGGTTTGGACACCGATAAAAAACTGTTTTTT.

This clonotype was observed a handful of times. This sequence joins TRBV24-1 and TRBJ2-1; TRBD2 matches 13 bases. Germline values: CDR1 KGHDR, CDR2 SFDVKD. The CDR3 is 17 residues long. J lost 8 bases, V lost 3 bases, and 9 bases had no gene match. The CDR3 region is CATSDLSGLAGRDEQFF. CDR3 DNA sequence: TGTGCCACCAGTGATCTGTCGGGACTAGCGGGGCGCGATGAGCAGTTCTTC.

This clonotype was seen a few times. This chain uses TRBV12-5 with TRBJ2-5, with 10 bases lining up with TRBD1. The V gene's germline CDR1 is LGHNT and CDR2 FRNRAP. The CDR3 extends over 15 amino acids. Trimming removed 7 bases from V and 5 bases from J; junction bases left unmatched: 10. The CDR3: CASALTGGIGETQYF. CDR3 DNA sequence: TGTGCTAGTGCCCTGACAGGGGGCATTGGTGAGACCCAGTACTTC. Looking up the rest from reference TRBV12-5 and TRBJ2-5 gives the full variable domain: DARVTQTPRHKVTEMGQEVTMRCQPILGHNTVFWYRQTMMQGLELLAYFRNRAPLDDSGMPKDRFSAEMPDATLATLKIQPSEPRDSAVYFCASALTGGIGETQYFGPGTRLLVL.

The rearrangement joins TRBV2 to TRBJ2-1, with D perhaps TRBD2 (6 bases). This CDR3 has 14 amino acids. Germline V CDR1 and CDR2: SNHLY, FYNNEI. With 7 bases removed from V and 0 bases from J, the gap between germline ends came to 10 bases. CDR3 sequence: CASMIGGSYNEQFF. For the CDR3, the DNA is TGTGCCAGCATGATCGGGGGCTCCTACAATGAGCAGTTCTTC.

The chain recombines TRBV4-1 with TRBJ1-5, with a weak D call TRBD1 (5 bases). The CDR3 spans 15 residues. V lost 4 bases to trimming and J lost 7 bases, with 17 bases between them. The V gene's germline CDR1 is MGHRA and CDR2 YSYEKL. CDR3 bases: TGCGCCAGCAGCCGTCTTACAGGAGGTGTGCAGCCCCAGCATTTT. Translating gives CASSRLTGGVQPQHF.

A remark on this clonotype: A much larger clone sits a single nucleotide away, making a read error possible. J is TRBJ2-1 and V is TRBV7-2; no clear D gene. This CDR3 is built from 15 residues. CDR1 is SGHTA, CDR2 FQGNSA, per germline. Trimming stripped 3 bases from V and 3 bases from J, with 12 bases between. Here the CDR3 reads CASSFDLSFYNEQFF. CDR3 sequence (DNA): TGTGCCAGCAGCTTTGACTTGAGCTTCTACAATGAGCAGTTCTTC.

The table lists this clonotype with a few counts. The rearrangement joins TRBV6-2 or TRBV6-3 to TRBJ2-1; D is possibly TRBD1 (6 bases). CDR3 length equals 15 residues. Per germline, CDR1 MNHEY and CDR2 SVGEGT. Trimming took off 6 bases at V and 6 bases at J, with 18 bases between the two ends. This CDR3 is CASRHLTGSSNEQFF. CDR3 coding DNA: TGTGCCAGCAGACACCTCACAGGGAGTAGCAATGAGCAGTTCTTC.

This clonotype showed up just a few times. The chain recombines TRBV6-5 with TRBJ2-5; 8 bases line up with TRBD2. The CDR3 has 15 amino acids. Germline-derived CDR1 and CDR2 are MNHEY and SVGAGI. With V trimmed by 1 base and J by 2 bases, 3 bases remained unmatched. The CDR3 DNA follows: TGTGCCAGCAGTTACTGGGTAGCGGGGCAAGAGACCCAGTACTTC. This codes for CASSYWVAGQETQYF.

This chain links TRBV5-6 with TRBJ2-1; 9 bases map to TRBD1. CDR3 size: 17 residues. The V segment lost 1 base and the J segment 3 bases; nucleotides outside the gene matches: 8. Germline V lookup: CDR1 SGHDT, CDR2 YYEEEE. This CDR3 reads CASSLPPGTGIYNEQFF. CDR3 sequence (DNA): TGTGCCAGCAGCTTGCCTCCCGGGACAGGGATCTACAATGAGCAGTTCTTC. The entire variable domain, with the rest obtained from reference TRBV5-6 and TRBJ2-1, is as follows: DAGVTQSPTHLIKTRGQQVTLRCSPKSGHDTVSWYQQALGQGPQFIFQYYEEEERQRGNFPDRFSGHQFPNYSSELNVNALLLGDSALYLCASSLPPGTGIYNEQFFGPGTRLTVL.

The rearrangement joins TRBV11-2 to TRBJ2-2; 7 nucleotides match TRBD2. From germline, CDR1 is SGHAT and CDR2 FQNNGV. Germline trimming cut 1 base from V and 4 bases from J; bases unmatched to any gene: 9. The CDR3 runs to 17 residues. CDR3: CASSLVAGRGGTGELFF. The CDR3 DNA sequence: TGTGCCAGCAGCTTAGTAGCGGGCCGGGGTGGCACCGGGGAGCTGTTTTTT.

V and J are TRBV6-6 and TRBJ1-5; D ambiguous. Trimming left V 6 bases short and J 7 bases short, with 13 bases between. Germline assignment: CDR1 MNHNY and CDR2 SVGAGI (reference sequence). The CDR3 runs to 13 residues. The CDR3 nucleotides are TGTGCCAGCAGCACTCAAGCGACACAGCCCCAGCATTTT. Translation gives CASSTQATQPQHF.